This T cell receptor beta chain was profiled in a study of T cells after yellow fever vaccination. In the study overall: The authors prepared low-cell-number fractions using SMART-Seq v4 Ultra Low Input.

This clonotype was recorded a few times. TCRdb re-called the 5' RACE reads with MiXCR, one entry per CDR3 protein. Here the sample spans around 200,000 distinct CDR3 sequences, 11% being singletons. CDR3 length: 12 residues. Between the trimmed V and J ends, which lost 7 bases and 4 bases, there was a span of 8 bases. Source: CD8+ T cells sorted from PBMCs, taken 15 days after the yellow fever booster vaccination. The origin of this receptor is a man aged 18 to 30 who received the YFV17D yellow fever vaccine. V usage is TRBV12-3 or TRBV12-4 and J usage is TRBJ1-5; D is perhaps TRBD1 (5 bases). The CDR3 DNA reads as TGTGCCAGCACGGAGGGGAATCAGCCCCAGCATTTT. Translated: CASTEGNQPQHF.